Below, 29 T cell receptor beta chains from the same sample are listed, as sequenced in a study of blood T cell repertoires in COVID-19. Only in-frame clones appear in the TCRdb table, and some are missing; sequencing was by immunoSEQ multiplex PCR. The sample has fewer than 450,000 clones, approximately 89% seen once. The sample comprised peripheral blood. Receptors were obtained from a woman between 50 and 59 years old with COVID-19, enrolled during active disease.

The chain joins TRBV7-2 to TRBJ1-4; D is ambiguous. This CDR3 is 14 amino acids long. V was trimmed by 4 bases and J by 3 bases, leaving 9 bases between them. CDR1 SGHTA and CDR2 FQGNSA come from the germline V gene. CDR3 in DNA: TGTGCCAGCAGCTGGCCCGGGGCTAATGAAAAACTGTTTTTT. It codes for CASSWPGANEKLFF. Looking up the rest from reference TRBV7-2 and TRBJ1-4 gives the full variable domain: GAGVSQSPSNKVTEKGKDVELRCDPISGHTALYWYRQSLGQGLEFLIYFQGNSAPDKSGLPSDRFSAERTGGSVSTLTIQRTQQEDSAVYLCASSWPGANEKLFFGSGTQLSVL.

V gene TRBV6-4 combines with J gene TRBJ2-3, with 9 bases aligning to TRBD2. The V and J ends lost 6 bases and 1 base, in that order; junction bases with no gene match: 5. The germline CDR1 and CDR2 sequences are MRHNA and SNTAGT. The CDR3 sequence is 15 residues long. CDR3 in DNA: TGTGCCAGCAGCCAGCAGCGGGGGGGCACAGATACGCAGTATTTT. It yields the protein CASSQQRGGTDTQYF.

The chain has TRBV5-5 and TRBJ1-4; D may be TRBD1 (6 bases). Trimming took off 4 bases at V and 0 bases at J, with 22 bases between the two ends. Germline assignment: CDR1 SGHKS and CDR2 YYEKEE (reference sequence). This CDR3 is 19 amino acids long. CDR3 sequence: CASSPLNRGAITTNEKLFF. For the CDR3, the DNA is TGTGCCAGCAGCCCTCTTAACCGGGGGGCAATCACAACTAATGAAAAACTGTTTTTT.

V is TRBV5-1 and J is TRBJ1-1; no definite D call. Germline V lookup: CDR1 SGHRS, CDR2 YFSETQ. The CDR3 is 13 residues long. V was pared by 4 bases and J by 4 bases, with 11 bases between. CDR3 region: CASSPGGSTEAFF. The CDR3, as DNA: TGCGCCAGCAGCCCGGGAGGGTCCACTGAAGCTTTCTTT.

The chain uses TRBV6-1 and TRBJ1-5, with TRBD1 as a possible D gene (5 bases). With 0 bases removed from V and 7 bases from J, the gap between germline ends came to 19 bases. Germline lookup yields CDR1 MNHNS and CDR2 SASEGT. The CDR3 is 17 amino acids. The DNA of the CDR3 is TGTGCCAGCAGTGAAGCGCTTCTTAGCCAGGGTAGGCAGCCCCAGCATTTT. Protein product: CASSEALLSQGRQPQHF.

In its sample, this clone was seen many times. The chain combines TRBV10-1 with TRBJ2-7; TRBD2 is a possible D gene (6 bases). V was trimmed by 2 bases and J by 6 bases, leaving 14 bases between them. CDR3 length: 14 residues. Germline CDR1 is WNHNN and CDR2 is SYGVQD (reference sequence). The CDR3 nucleotides read TGCGCCAGCAGTGAGAGTTCGGAGGGGCGCGAGCAGTACTTC. This sequence encodes CASSESSEGREQYF.

The chain couples TRBV6-1 to TRBJ1-1; D perhaps matches TRBD1 (5 bases). Trimming pared 6 bases from V and 5 bases from J, leaving 13 bases between. This CDR3 has 13 amino acids. Germline V CDR1 and CDR2: MNHNS, SASEGT. The chain's CDR3 is CASSKAGMTEAFF. The CDR3 DNA reads TGTGCCAGCAGCAAAGCAGGGATGACTGAAGCTTTCTTT.

The chain has TRBV2 and TRBJ1-6; the match to TRBD1 covers 7 bases. Germline V gene data show CDR1 as SNHLY and CDR2 as FYNNEI. The CDR3 is 12 residues long. V lost 9 bases and J lost 5; bases outside the gene matches: 1. The CDR3 loop reads CASQGDNSPLHF. CDR3 DNA sequence: TGTGCCAGTCAGGGGGATAATTCACCCCTCCACTTT.

The chain joins TRBV2 to TRBJ2-3; perhaps TRBD2 as D (5 bases). Germline lookup yields CDR1 SNHLY and CDR2 FYNNEI. The length of the CDR3 is 14 residues. Trimming pared 8 bases from V and 7 bases from J, leaving 19 bases between. CDR3 sequence: CASAAGGLSYTQYF. CDR3 nucleotides: TGTGCCAGCGCGGCAGGAGGTTTGTCCTATACGCAGTATTTT. The full variable domain, in which reference TRBV2 and TRBJ2-3 provide the parts outside the CDR3, is EPEVTQTPSHQVTQMGQEVILRCVPISNHLYFYWYRQILGQKVEFLVSFYNNEISEKSEIFDDQFSVERPDGSNFTLKIRSTKLEDSAMYFCASAAGGLSYTQYFGPGTRLTVL.

The CDR3 DNA reads as TGTGCCAGCAGTCTAAACCCGCGACAGGGACCCCTCCACTTT. It codes for CASSLNPRQGPLHF. The genes are TRBV28 and TRBJ1-6; 7 bases are shared with TRBD1. This CDR3 has 14 residues. Germline assignment: CDR1 MDHEN and CDR2 SYDVKM. With V trimmed by 5 bases and J by 12 bases, 10 bases remained unmatched.

The chain employs TRBV15 and TRBJ1-4; D is unresolved. CDR3 size: 14 residues. With 3 bases removed from V and 5 bases from J, the gap between germline ends came to 10 bases. Per germline, CDR1 LNHNV and CDR2 YYDKDF (reference sequence). The CDR3 coding sequence is TGTGCCACCAGCAGTAGGAGTGGGAATGAAAAACTGTTTTTT. Its translation is CATSSRSGNEKLFF.

This clone came up a few times. The chain links TRBV6-5 to TRBJ2-5, with a tentative D call TRBD2 (7 bases). The V end was cut by 7 bases, the J end by 2 bases, with 14 bases between. This CDR3 spans 14 amino acids. Germline V gene lookup returns CDR1 MNHEY and CDR2 SVGAGI. The CDR3 sequence: CASTQGGDQETQYF. DNA of the CDR3: TGTGCCAGCACTCAAGGGGGGGATCAAGAGACCCAGTACTTC.

This chain connects TRBV27 to TRBJ2-3, with TRBD1 matching over 9 bases. In germline, CDR1 is MNHEY, CDR2 SMNVEV (reference sequence). The CDR3 is 13 amino acids. The junction had 2 bases not matched to a gene; V was cut back by 7 bases and J by 3 bases. This CDR3 reads CASTGQGTDTQYF. The CDR3 DNA reads TGTGCCAGCACCGGACAGGGGACAGATACGCAGTATTTT.

V and J are TRBV27 and TRBJ1-1, with 7 bases lining up with TRBD1. This CDR3 is 13 amino acids long. J gave up 8 bases and V 4 bases, and 7 bases lay outside the gene matches. From germline, CDR1 is MNHEY and CDR2 SMNVEV (reference sequence). CDR3 amino acids: CASSSQGSKEAFF. The CDR3 DNA reads TGTGCCAGCAGTTCACAGGGGAGTAAGGAAGCTTTCTTT.

This clone appeared a few times. The chain employs TRBV4-1 and TRBJ1-5, with D possibly being TRBD1 (6 bases). Looked up from germline, CDR1 is MGHRA and CDR2 is YSYEKL. V was clipped by 0 bases and J by 2 bases, with 11 bases between them. The CDR3 has 16 residues. This CDR3 is CASSQETTGRNQPQHF. The CDR3 DNA is TGCGCCAGCAGCCAAGAGACGACAGGACGCAATCAGCCCCAGCATTTT.

The gene calls are TRBV2 and TRBJ2-5, with D tentatively TRBD1 (6 bases). The V end was cut by 8 bases, the J end by 2 bases, with 18 bases between. CDR1 is SNHLY, CDR2 FYNNEI, per germline. The CDR3 length is 15 residues. The DNA of the CDR3 is TGTGCCAGCGGGAAAGGGATAACAGGGCAAGAGACCCAGTACTTC. This gives the protein CASGKGITGQETQYF. Combining the CDR3 with reference TRBV2 and TRBJ2-5 gives the whole variable domain EPEVTQTPSHQVTQMGQEVILRCVPISNHLYFYWYRQILGQKVEFLVSFYNNEISEKSEIFDDQFSVERPDGSNFTLKIRSTKLEDSAMYFCASGKGITGQETQYFGPGTRLLVL.

V gene TRBV2 combines with J gene TRBJ1-4; 7 nucleotides match TRBD1. This CDR3 is built from 13 residues. Germline V CDR1 and CDR2: SNHLY, FYNNEI. Germline trimming cut 9 bases from V and 0 bases from J; bases unmatched to any gene: 1. CDR3 DNA: TGTGCCAGTGGGACAGCAACTAATGAAAAACTGTTTTTT. Amino acids: CASGTATNEKLFF.

CDR3: CASSYLRGPNEQFF. The CDR3 DNA reads as TGTGCCAGCAGCTATCTCAGGGGCCCCAATGAGCAGTTCTTC. J is TRBJ2-1 and V is TRBV11-2; D may be TRBD1 (6 bases). Germline assignment: CDR1 SGHAT and CDR2 FQNNGV. The CDR3 is made up of 14 amino acids. V was trimmed by 4 bases and J by 6 bases, leaving 13 bases between them.

V usage is TRBV19 and J usage is TRBJ1-6; TRBD1 agrees at 9 bases. Germline loops: CDR1 LNHDA, CDR2 SQIVND (reference sequence). This CDR3 has 13 amino acids. V was pared by 10 bases and J by 6 bases, with 4 bases of the junction left unmatched. CDR3 nucleotides: TGTGCCACTCAGACAGGGGGTAATTCACCCCTCCACTTT. Residues: CATQTGGNSPLHF. The full variable domain, rest sourced from reference TRBV19 and TRBJ1-6, is DGGITQSPKYLFRKEGQNVTLSCEQNLNHDAMYWYRQDPGQGLRLIYYSQIVNDFQKGDIAEGYSVSREKKESFPLTVTSAQKNPTAFYLCATQTGGNSPLHFGNGTRLTVT.

V usage is TRBV19 and J usage is TRBJ1-5; the D is unclear. Germline V gene sequence: CDR1 LNHDA, CDR2 SQIVND (reference sequence). V dropped 3 bases and J dropped 2 bases, with 11 bases sitting between them. CDR3 length: 15 amino acids. The CDR3 reads CASSIYYSRNQPQHF. The CDR3 DNA follows: TGTGCCAGTAGTATTTATTACAGCCGCAATCAGCCCCAGCATTTT.

The chain recombines TRBV5-1 with TRBJ1-1; no definite D call. The germline CDR1 and CDR2 sequences are SGHRS and YFSETQ. The CDR3 extends over 13 amino acids. V was shortened by 2 bases and J by 8 bases, with 13 bases between the two germline ends. CDR3 nucleotides: TGCGCCAGCAGCTTCCCCGATGGTCGGGAAGCTTTCTTT. Translated, it gives CASSFPDGREAFF.

The chain joins TRBV12-3 or TRBV12-4 to TRBJ2-2, with 7 bases identical to TRBD1. This CDR3 spans 13 amino acids. With 6 bases clipped from V and 6 bases from J, the junction kept 4 bases outside the gene matches. This CDR3 is CASRLQGSGELFF. The DNA for the CDR3 is TGTGCCAGCAGACTACAGGGGTCCGGGGAGCTGTTTTTT.

This chain links TRBV30 with TRBJ2-5; TRBD2 matches 7 bases. Per the germline V gene, CDR1 is GTSNPN and CDR2 is SVGIG (reference sequence). V shed 7 bases, J shed 5 bases, and the junction held 10 bases outside the gene matches. CDR3 length equals 13 residues. CDR3: CASPAGVGETQYF. In DNA, the CDR3 is TGTGCCTCACCGGCGGGGGTGGGCGAGACCCAGTACTTC.

This clone was counted only a few times. The genes are TRBV5-1 and TRBJ1-2; 10 nucleotides agree with TRBD1. Per the germline V gene, CDR1 is SGHRS and CDR2 is YFSETQ. After removal of 4 bases from V and 3 bases from J, the junction contained 3 bases not matched to a gene. CDR3 length equals 14 residues. CDR3 DNA sequence: TGCGCCAGCAGCGCGGGACAGGGGTACTATGGCTACACCTTC. This codes for CASSAGQGYYGYTF.

For the CDR3, the DNA is TGTGCCAGCAGTTACTCGAGGACTAGGAAGGAGACCCAGTACTTC. Amino acids: CASSYSRTRKETQYF. V usage is TRBV6-5 and J usage is TRBJ2-5; 7 bases line up with TRBD2. V trimming: 0 bases; J trimming: 5 bases; junction bases outside the gene matches: 6. The germline V gene has CDR1 MNHEY and CDR2 SVGAGI. The CDR3 sequence is 15 residues long.

The V and J genes are TRBV2 and TRBJ2-1; 8 nucleotides agree with TRBD2. Germline CDR1 SNHLY, CDR2 FYNNEI. The CDR3 is made up of 16 amino acids. V trimming: 3 bases; J trimming: 4 bases; junction bases outside the gene matches: 8. CDR3 protein: CASSDEGLAHYNEQFF. Here the CDR3 DNA reads TGTGCCAGCAGTGATGAAGGACTAGCACATTACAATGAGCAGTTCTTC.

This clone was counted a few times. J is TRBJ1-3 and V is TRBV4-1, with D perhaps matching TRBD1 (5 bases). CDR1 is MGHRA and CDR2 is YSYEKL in the germline V gene. The ends were cut back, 5 bases at V and 0 bases at J, with 11 bases in the middle. The CDR3 extends over 15 amino acids. CDR3 coding DNA: TGCGCCAGCAGCTCCCTGGGACTCTCTGGAAACACCATATATTTT. This encodes CASSSLGLSGNTIYF.

J is TRBJ2-3 and V is TRBV12-5, with D maybe TRBD2 (5 bases). With 0 bases removed from V and 4 bases from J, the gap between germline ends came to 14 bases. CDR3 size: 16 residues. From germline, CDR1 is LGHNT and CDR2 FRNRAP. CDR3 in amino acids: CASGLVLTRGADTQYF. The CDR3 DNA is TGTGCTAGTGGTTTGGTACTAACTCGGGGAGCAGATACGCAGTATTTT. Looking up the rest from reference TRBV12-5 and TRBJ2-3 gives the full variable domain: DARVTQTPRHKVTEMGQEVTMRCQPILGHNTVFWYRQTMMQGLELLAYFRNRAPLDDSGMPKDRFSAEMPDATLATLKIQPSEPRDSAVYFCASGLVLTRGADTQYFGPGTRLTVL.

The chain is built from TRBV7-8 and TRBJ1-5, with 8 bases that match TRBD1. The trim removed 5 bases at V and 3 bases at J, leaving 6 bases unmatched. Germline values: CDR1 SGHVS, CDR2 FQNEAQ. The CDR3 contains 15 residues. CDR3 in amino acids: CASSLGQGNNQPQHF. The CDR3 DNA reads TGTGCCAGCAGCCTCGGACAGGGAAACAATCAGCCCCAGCATTTT.